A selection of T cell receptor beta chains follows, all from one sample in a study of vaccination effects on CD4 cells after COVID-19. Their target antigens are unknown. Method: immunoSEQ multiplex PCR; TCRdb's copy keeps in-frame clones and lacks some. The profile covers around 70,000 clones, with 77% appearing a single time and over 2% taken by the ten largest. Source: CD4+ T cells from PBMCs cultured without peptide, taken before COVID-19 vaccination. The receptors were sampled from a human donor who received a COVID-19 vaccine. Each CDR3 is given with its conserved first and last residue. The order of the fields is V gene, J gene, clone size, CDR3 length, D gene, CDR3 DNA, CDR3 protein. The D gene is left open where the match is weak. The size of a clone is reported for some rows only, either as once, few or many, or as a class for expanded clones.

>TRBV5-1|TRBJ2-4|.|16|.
TGCGCCAGCAGCTTGGGCCTCGGCAGGGCCAAAAACATTCAGTACTTC
CASSLGLGRAKNIQYF
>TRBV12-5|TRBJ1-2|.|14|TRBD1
TGTGCTAGTGGTTTGCCCCCGACAGGGCACGGCTACACCTTC
CASGLPPTGHGYTF
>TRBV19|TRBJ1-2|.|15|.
TGTGCCAGTAGTAAAGCGGGGGCCTCTAACTATGGCTACACCTTC
CASSKAGASNYGYTF
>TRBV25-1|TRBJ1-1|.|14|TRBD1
TGTGCCAGCAGTGAATATTGGGGGGACAGCAAAGCTTTCTTT
CASSEYWGDSKAFF
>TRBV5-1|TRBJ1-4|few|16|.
TGCGCCAGCGCCCCAGGTTCTGTCCCAACTAATGAAAAACTGTTTTTT
CASAPGSVPTNEKLFF
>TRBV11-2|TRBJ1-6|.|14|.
TGTGCCAGCAGCCCGGGCTGGGCGGGTTCACCCCTCCACTTT
CASSPGWAGSPLHF
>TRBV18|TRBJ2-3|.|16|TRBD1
TGTGCCAGCTCACCCCAGTCGGGACAGAACACAGATACGCAGTATTTT
CASSPQSGQNTDTQYF
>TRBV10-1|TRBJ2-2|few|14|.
TGCGCCAGCTCAGAGATTACGGGCACCGGGGAGCTGTTTTTT
CASSEITGTGELFF
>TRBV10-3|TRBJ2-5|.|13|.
TGTGCCATTTCCAGCGGGCCCCAAGAGACCCAGTACTTC
CAISSGPQETQYF
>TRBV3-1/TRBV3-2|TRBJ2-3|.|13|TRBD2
TGTGCCAGCAGCCTACGGGGGACTAGCATCCAGTATTTT
CASSLRGTSIQYF
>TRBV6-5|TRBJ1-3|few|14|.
TGTGCCAGCAGTTACGCCCGATCCGGAAACACCATATATTTT
CASSYARSGNTIYF
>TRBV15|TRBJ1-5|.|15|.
TGTGCCACCAGCAGAGGAGGACTGAGCAATCAGCCCCAGCATTTT
CATSRGGLSNQPQHF
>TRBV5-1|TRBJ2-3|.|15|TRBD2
TGCGCCAGCAGCTTGACCAGCGGGGGGGCGGATACGCAGTATTTT
CASSLTSGGADTQYF
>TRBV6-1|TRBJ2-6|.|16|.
TGTGCCAGCAGTGAAGCTACAGTCTCTGGGGCCAACGTCCTGACTTTC
CASSEATVSGANVLTF
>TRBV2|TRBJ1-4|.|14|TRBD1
TGTGCCAGCAGGATGACAGGGCAGGATGAAAAACTGTTTTTT
CASRMTGQDEKLFF
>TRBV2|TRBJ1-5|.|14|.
TGTGCCAGCAGTAAAGAGTATAGCAATCAGCCCCAGCATTTT
CASSKEYSNQPQHF
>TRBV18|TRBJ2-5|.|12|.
TGTGCCAGCTCACCGGGCCGAGACACCCAGTACTTC
CASSPGRDTQYF
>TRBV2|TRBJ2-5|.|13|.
TGTGCCAGCACACCCCAGGGGGGTGAGACCCAGTACTTC
CASTPQGGETQYF
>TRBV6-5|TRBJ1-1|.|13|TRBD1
TGTGCCAGCAGTCAGATGGGACAGTTCGAAGCTTTCTTT
CASSQMGQFEAFF
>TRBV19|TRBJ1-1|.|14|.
TGTGCCAGTAGTAGGGGACTCCTTGCCACTGAAGCTTTCTTT
CASSRGLLATEAFF
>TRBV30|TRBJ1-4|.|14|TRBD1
TGTGCCTGGAAAGACAGGGGTTCTAATGAAAAACTGTTTTTT
CAWKDRGSNEKLFF
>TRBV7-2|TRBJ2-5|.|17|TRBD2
TGTGCCAGCAGTCCATTCGGGCTAGCGGGGACTGGAGAGACCCAGTACTTC
CASSPFGLAGTGETQYF
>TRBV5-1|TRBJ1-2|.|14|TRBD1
TGCGCCAGCAGCTTGGGGGACAGTACCTATGGCTACACCTTC
CASSLGDSTYGYTF
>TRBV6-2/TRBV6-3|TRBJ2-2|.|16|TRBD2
TGTGCCAGCAGTCAAGGTAGCGGGGGCCTCACCGGGGAGCTGTTTTTT
CASSQGSGGLTGELFF
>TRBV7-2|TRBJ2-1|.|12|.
TGTGCCAGCAGCTTAGAAGTCGGAGCTCAGTTCTTC
CASSLEVGAQFF
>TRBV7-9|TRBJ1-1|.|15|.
TGTGCCAGCAGCTTAGCCTACCAGGGGAGCGATGAAGCTTTCTTT
CASSLAYQGSDEAFF
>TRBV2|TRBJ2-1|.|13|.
TGTGCCAGCAGTGTACAGTTTTACAATGAGCAGTTCTTC
CASSVQFYNEQFF
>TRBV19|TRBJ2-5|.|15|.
TGTGCCAGTAGCACAGGCTTCTTGACGAAAGAGACCCAGTACTTC
CASSTGFLTKETQYF
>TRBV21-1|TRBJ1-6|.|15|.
TGTGCCACTAGAAGAGGGGGGTGTTTTTATTCACCCCTCCACTTT
CATRRGGCFYSPLHF
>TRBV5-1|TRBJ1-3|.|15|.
TGCGCCAGCAGCTTGGCCGGTACAATTGGTGACACCATATATTTT
CASSLAGTIGDTIYF
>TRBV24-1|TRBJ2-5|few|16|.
TGTGCCACCAGTGATACTGTAATCAGGGGCGGGGAGACCCAGTACTTC
CATSDTVIRGGETQYF
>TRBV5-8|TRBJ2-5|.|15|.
TGTGCCAGCAGCTTTCGGCCGGCAACCAGTCGAACCCAGTACTTC
CASSFRPATSRTQYF
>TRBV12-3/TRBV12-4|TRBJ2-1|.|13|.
TGTGCCAGCAGTTTAGAAGCCAGCTCTGAGCAGTTCTTC
CASSLEASSEQFF
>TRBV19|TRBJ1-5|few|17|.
TGTGCCAGTAGTATGGGGACCCCCCAACGGAGCAATCAGCCCCAGCATTTT
CASSMGTPQRSNQPQHF
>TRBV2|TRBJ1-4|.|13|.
TGTGCCAGCAGACATCCCGCTAATGAAAAACTGTTTTTT
CASRHPANEKLFF
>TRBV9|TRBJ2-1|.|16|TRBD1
TGTGCCAGCAATCTGGGAGGAACAGGGGGGTACAATGAGCAGTTCTTC
CASNLGGTGGYNEQFF
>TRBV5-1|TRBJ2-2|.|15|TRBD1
TGCGCCAGCAGCGGAGGGACAGGGGGGACCGGGGAGCTGTTTTTT
CASSGGTGGTGELFF
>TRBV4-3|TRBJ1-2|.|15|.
TGCGCCAGCAGCCAAGTTTGGTCCCCCAACTATGGCTACACCTTC
CASSQVWSPNYGYTF
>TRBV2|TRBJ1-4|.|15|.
TGTGCCAGCAGTGAAGTGGGGACGACTAATGAAAAACTGTTTTTT
CASSEVGTTNEKLFF
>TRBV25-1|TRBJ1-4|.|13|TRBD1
TGTGCCAGCAGTGGGACAGGCCCCGAAAAACTGTTTTTT
CASSGTGPEKLFF
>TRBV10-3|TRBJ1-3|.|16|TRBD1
TGTGCCATCAGTGCAACCGGGACAGGGCTCGGAAACACCATATATTTT
CAISATGTGLGNTIYF
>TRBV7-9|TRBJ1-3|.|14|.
TGTGCCAGCACCCCTGGGGGGTCTGGAAACACCATATATTTT
CASTPGGSGNTIYF
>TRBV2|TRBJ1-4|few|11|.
TGTGCCAGCAGTGGGAACCAGAAACTGTTTTTT
CASSGNQKLFF
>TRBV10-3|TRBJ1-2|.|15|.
TGTGCCATCAGTGAAGGAACAGGGAGTGTCTATGGCTACACCTTC
CAISEGTGSVYGYTF
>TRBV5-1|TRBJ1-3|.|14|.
TGCGCCAGCAGCGAGGGACTCTCTGGAAACACCATATATTTT
CASSEGLSGNTIYF
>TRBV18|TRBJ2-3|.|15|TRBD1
TGTGCCAGCTCACCCGACAGGGGTGTTACAGATACGCAGTATTTT
CASSPDRGVTDTQYF
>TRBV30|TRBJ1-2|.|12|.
TGTGCCTGGAGTGTACGGCAGGAGGGCTACACCTTC
CAWSVRQEGYTF
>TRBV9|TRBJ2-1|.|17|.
TGTGCCAGCAGCGTAGCTACGGGCCCTCCCAAATACAATGAGCAGTTCTTC
CASSVATGPPKYNEQFF
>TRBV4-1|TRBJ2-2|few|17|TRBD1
TGCGCCAGCAGTTCCCCGGACAGGGGGCTGAACACCGGGGAGCTGTTTTTT
CASSSPDRGLNTGELFF
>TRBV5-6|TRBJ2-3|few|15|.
TGTGCCAGCAGCTCTCTGGGGGGCCAGGGAGATACGCAGTATTTT
CASSSLGGQGDTQYF
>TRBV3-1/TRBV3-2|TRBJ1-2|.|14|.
TGTGCCAGCAGCCACTCTAACAGGGATAATGGCTACACCTTC
CASSHSNRDNGYTF
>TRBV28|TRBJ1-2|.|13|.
TGTGCCAGCAGCCGGGGGGGTCCCTATGGCTACACCTTC
CASSRGGPYGYTF
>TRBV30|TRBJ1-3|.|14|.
TGTGCCTGGAGCCTACAGGGCTCTGGAAACACCATATATTTT
CAWSLQGSGNTIYF
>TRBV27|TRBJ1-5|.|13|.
TGTGCCAGCAGACAACAGGAAAATCAGCCCCAGCATTTT
CASRQQENQPQHF
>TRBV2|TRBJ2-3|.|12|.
TGTGCCAGCAGTTACTCCACAGATACGCAGTATTTT
CASSYSTDTQYF
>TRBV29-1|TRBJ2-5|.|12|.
TGCAGCGTGAAGGGGGGGCAGGAGACCCAGTACTTC
CSVKGGQETQYF
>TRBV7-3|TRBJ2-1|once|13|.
TGTGCCAGCACCGACCCCCCCAGGGCTGAGCAGTTCTTC
CASTDPPRAEQFF
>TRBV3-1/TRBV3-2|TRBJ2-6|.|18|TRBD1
TGTGCCAGCAGCCACCTAGAAAGGGGGCTGTCTGGGGCCAACGTCCTGACTTTC
CASSHLERGLSGANVLTF
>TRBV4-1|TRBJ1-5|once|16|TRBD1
TGCGCCAGCAGCCAACCGCTGACAGGGGGCAGGCAGCCCCAGCATTTT
CASSQPLTGGRQPQHF
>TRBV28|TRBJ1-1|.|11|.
TGTGCCAGCGTCTTGAGGACTGAAGCTTTCTTT
CASVLRTEAFF